The 14 T cell receptor beta chains below all came from one sample that was sequenced in a study of OX40 agonist ivuxolimab in advanced cancers. Data came from immunoSEQ multiplex PCR; TCRdb stores just in-frame clones and leaves some out. The sample contains 50,000 or so clones, 85% of which appear only once. Sample: CD4+ or CD8+ T cells sorted from blood, taken in a trial of the OX40 agonist ivuxolimab. The receptors derive from an adult with an advanced solid tumor such as melanoma, head and neck, liver or kidney cancer.

The chain carries TRBV11-2 and TRBJ2-3; tentatively, D is TRBD2 (5 bases). The CDR3 sequence is 12 residues long. Germline V lookup: CDR1 SGHAT, CDR2 FQNNGV. The V end was cut by 8 bases, the J end by 6 bases, with 12 bases between. The chain's CDR3 is CASRPGVDTQYF. Here the CDR3 DNA reads TGTGCCAGCCGACCCGGGGTTGATACGCAGTATTTT.

The chain carries TRBV9 and TRBJ2-5, with a tentative D call TRBD1 (5 bases). There are 13 residues in the CDR3. The V gene's germline CDR1 is SGDLS and CDR2 YYNGEE. V lost 4 bases and J lost 3, with 10 bases in between. The CDR3 reads CASSSDNEETQYF. Written as DNA, the CDR3 is TGTGCCAGCAGCTCGGACAACGAAGAGACCCAGTACTTC.

The CDR3 protein is CASSFPGNTEAFF. DNA for the CDR3: TGTGCCAGCAGTTTTCCGGGGAACACTGAAGCTTTCTTT. This chain connects TRBV27 to TRBJ1-1; D ambiguous. CDR1 MNHEY and CDR2 SMNVEV come from the germline V gene (reference sequence). The CDR3 has 13 amino acids. Trimming stripped 3 bases from V and 1 base from J, with 6 bases between.

The CDR3 sequence is CASSVAGGWAPSSYNEQFF. CDR3 DNA: TGTGCCAGCAGCGTAGCGGGGGGGTGGGCCCCGAGCTCCTACAATGAGCAGTTCTTC. This chain joins TRBV9 and TRBJ2-1; the match to TRBD2 covers 8 bases. The CDR3 consists of 19 residues. With V trimmed by 0 bases and J by 0 bases, 11 bases remained unmatched. In germline, CDR1 is SGDLS, CDR2 YYNGEE.

This rearrangement joins TRBV9 to TRBJ1-1; TRBD1 is a possible D gene (5 bases). Trimming cost V 0 bases and J 6 bases, with 9 bases left between them. The CDR3 totals 13 residues. Germline-derived CDR1 and CDR2 are SGDLS and YYNGEE. The chain's CDR3 is CASSVEGVSEAFF. In DNA, the CDR3 is TGTGCCAGCAGCGTAGAAGGGGTGTCTGAAGCTTTCTTT.

The chain uses TRBV11-2 and TRBJ2-2, with 7 nucleotides matching TRBD2. With V trimmed by 5 bases and J by 3 bases, 12 bases remained unmatched. The germline V gene has CDR1 SGHAT and CDR2 FQNNGV. The CDR3 is 17 residues long. CDR3 bases: TGTGCCAGCAGCCCACGGGGAGCGGGGCCCTACACCGGGGAGCTGTTTTTT. Its translation is CASSPRGAGPYTGELFF.

This sequence joins TRBV11-1 and TRBJ1-1, with 7 bases matching TRBD1. CDR1 SGHAT and CDR2 FQDESV come from the germline V gene (reference sequence). This CDR3 has 14 residues. The V and J ends lost 3 bases and 1 base, in that order; junction bases with no gene match: 2. The DNA for the CDR3 is TGTGCCAGCAGCTTCCGGGACAGGAACACTGAAGCTTTCTTT. It yields the protein CASSFRDRNTEAFF.

This clone was seen a single time. This sequence joins TRBV4-3 and TRBJ1-2, with 7 bases aligning to TRBD1. Looked up from germline, CDR1 is LGHNA and CDR2 is YSLEER. J gave up 4 bases and V 4 bases, and 9 bases lay outside the gene matches. The CDR3 sequence is 15 residues long. For the CDR3, the DNA is TGCGCCAGCAGCCCGACTAGGGGGCTAAGCTATGGCTACACCTTC. It specifies CASSPTRGLSYGYTF.

The chain uses TRBV10-3 and TRBJ1-5, with 7 bases matching TRBD1. This CDR3 comprises 15 residues. J was trimmed by 4 bases and V by 2 bases; bases with no gene match: 5. From germline, CDR1 is ENHRY and CDR2 SYGVKD. DNA for the CDR3: TGTGCCATCAGTGAGACGGGACAGAGTAATCAGCCCCAGCATTTT. Protein product: CAISETGQSNQPQHF.

The chain combines TRBV6-5 with TRBJ2-2; D unclear. Deletions cut 2 bases from V and 8 bases from J, with 9 bases between. Germline CDR1 is MNHEY and CDR2 is SVGAGI. CDR3 length: 13 amino acids. The CDR3 reads CASSYGAPGELFF. In DNA, the CDR3 is TGTGCCAGCAGTTACGGAGCACCGGGGGAGCTGTTTTTT.

The chain combines TRBV11-3 with TRBJ2-3; D is possibly TRBD1 (5 bases). The CDR3 is 13 amino acids. CDR1 is SGHNT, CDR2 YENEEA, per germline. V was pared by 6 bases and J by 6 bases, with 13 bases between. The CDR3 region is CASSYIQGDTQYF. Written as DNA, the CDR3 is TGTGCCAGCAGTTACATCCAGGGCGATACGCAGTATTTT. Looking up the rest from reference TRBV11-3 and TRBJ2-3 gives the full variable domain: EAGVVQSPRYKIIEKKQPVAFWCNPISGHNTLYWYLQNLGQGPELLIRYENEEAVDDSQLPKDRFSAERLKGVDSTLKIQPAELGDSAVYLCASSYIQGDTQYFGPGTRLTVL.

The chain employs TRBV14 and TRBJ2-3, with TRBD2 as a possible D gene (6 bases). CDR1 and CDR2 from the germline V gene are SGHDN and FVKESK. This CDR3 region has 17 residues. V lost 0 bases, J lost 0 bases, and 13 bases lay in between. The CDR3 bases are TGTGCCAGCAGCCAAGAACGGGCAGGGACTAGCACAGATACGCAGTATTTT. Protein: CASSQERAGTSTDTQYF. The whole variable domain, filled in from reference TRBV14 and TRBJ2-3, reads EAGVTQFPSHSVIEKGQTVTLRCDPISGHDNLYWYRRVMGKEIKFLLHFVKESKQDESGMPNNRFLAERTGGTYSTLKVQPAELEDSGVYFCASSQERAGTSTDTQYFGPGTRLTVL.

This chain joins TRBV7-9 and TRBJ2-1; D perhaps matches TRBD2 (6 bases). The CDR3 runs 16 residues. V lost 0 bases and J lost 5, with 14 bases in between. Germline CDR1 reads SEHNR; CDR2 reads FQNEAQ (reference sequence). CDR3 loop: CASSLALRLVDNEQFF. CDR3 in DNA: TGTGCCAGCAGCTTAGCGCTCCGACTAGTCGACAATGAGCAGTTCTTC. Full variable domain (missing parts from reference TRBV7-9 and TRBJ2-1): DTGVSQNPRHKITKRGQNVTFRCDPISEHNRLYWYRQTLGQGPEFLTYFQNEAQLEKSRLLSDRFSAERPKGSFSTLEIQRTEQGDSAMYLCASSLALRLVDNEQFFGPGTRLTVL.

The genes are TRBV10-1 and TRBJ2-5, with a possible D match to TRBD2 (6 bases). This CDR3 is 14 amino acids long. Per the germline V gene, CDR1 is WNHNN and CDR2 is SYGVQD (reference sequence). V was cut by 0 bases and J by 4 bases, with 9 bases left in between. The CDR3 nucleotides read TGCGCCAGCAGTGAGTCGTCCGGGAGAGAGACCCAGTACTTC. Its protein is CASSESSGRETQYF.